The entry below gives a single T cell receptor beta chain sequence along with its context. This clonotype was seen a few times. Its antigen remains undetermined. There are no base qualities to consult, and no much larger clone falls within one base. This specimen belongs to a study of T-cell memory formation after mild COVID-19 (dated by TCRdb to the early 2020s). For the study in its entirety: TCR sequence clusters from the two donors were found to be largely donor specific. Longitudinal TCRalpha and TCRbeta repertoire sequencing tracked T-cell clones expanding and contracting after mild COVID-19 in a couple of donors. The cohort comprised two young, previously healthy adult volunteers, one female and one male.

Broader findings and caveats from the paper: From day 15 to 85, contracting clones showed balanced CD4/CD8 phenotypes, whereas a second wave of clones that expanded from day 15 to 37 leaned towards CD4+. Some responding clones were detected in pre-infection memory, which suggested that pre-existing cross-reactive memory T cells had joined the SARS-CoV-2 response. Whether the second-wave clones peaking on day 37 were SARS-CoV-2 specific was not confirmed. Only two mild cases were covered in the study, and larger cohorts including severe cases with pre-infection samples were considered necessary. Contracting CD4+ clones turned up mainly in the CM and EM memory subsets, whereas EMRA was where CD8+ clones were enriched.

The sequencer listed for this sample is Illumina NovaSeq 6000. TCRalpha and TCRbeta cDNA libraries were built by 5'RACE with constant-segment primers, adding sample barcodes and unique molecular identifiers. RNA was extracted from every sample with Trizol reagent. Amplification of the libraries took two PCR steps, and the second step added a second sample barcode plus Illumina TruSeq adapters. The libraries were sequenced on an Illumina NovaSeq using 2 x 150 bp paired-end reads. As for how the authors treated the data: With migec v1.2.7, reads were demultiplexed and then collapsed into UMI-guided consensus sequences. With mixcr v2.1.11, UMI consensuses were aligned to TRA and TRB V and J templates and assembled into clonotypes. Clonotypes were classified as expanded or contracted when called significant by both edgeR and NoisET, with noise models trained on biological replicates. For edgeR calls, the thresholds were a false discovery rate-adjusted p below 0.01 and a log2 fold-change of 1. As an exploratory analysis of dynamics, PCA with hierarchical clustering was applied to max-normalized trajectories of the 1000 most abundant clonotypes. Each responding clone was given a CD4 or CD8 phenotype based on the CD4+ and CD8+ repertoires, which had been sequenced separately. Starting from the raw public reads, TCRdb applied fastp trimming at Q25, assembled clones with MiXCR and retained in-frame beta chains. Rows with one shared CDR3 protein collapse into an entry with the most common genes and DNA. TCRdb's processing, not the study's, gives the V and J calls here. This sample is represented by about 560,000 distinct CDR3 sequences; roughly a fifth of them were singletons. The ten largest clones take up roughly 9.1% of the sample.

PBMCs were isolated by Ficoll-Paque density gradient centrifugation. Sequenced material: PBMCs or a T cell subset sorted from them (not recorded which). This sequence originates from an adult woman who had mild COVID-19 (a few samples of this study predate the infection). The sample titles of this study are shuffled in the database, so cell type and time point are left out; the donor was told from shared clones.

The CDR3 here reads CAISEVVDTQYF. In nucleotides, the sequence is TGTGCCATCAGTGAGGTGGTAGATACGCAGTATTTT. The sequence joins TRBV10-3 to TRBJ2-3; the D gene cannot be resolved reliably. V drops 2 bases and J drops 5 bases, leaving 5 bases in between. From its cysteine to its phenylalanine, the CDR3 spans 12 amino acids. CDR3 DNA only is kept here, 36 bases in frame from base 1. Per the germline V gene, ENHRY is the CDR1 and SYGVKD is the CDR2.